The entry below gives a single T cell receptor beta chain sequence along with its context. Its specificity is not known. This entry is derived from a study of cytomegalovirus exposure and HLA in healthy donors. On the study more broadly: Tens of millions of unique TCRs from HLA-typed donors were held in an early release of data.

This CDR3 is 14 amino acids long. V lost 1 base and J 1 base, leaving 8 bases between the germline ends. The germline V gene encodes CDR1 SGHAT and CDR2 FQNNGV. Regarding the study as a whole: Earlier analysis yielded a pattern in which most TCR beta V segments were productive about 90% or about 30% of the time. A later analysis linked more than 15,000 TCR beta sequences to HLA alleles at 0.05 false discovery rate. Evidence from a later analysis indicated that most CMV-associated TCR beta chains looked HLA-restricted.

13 Jbeta primers and 60 Vbeta primers were used for the PCR. The method was immunoSEQ multiplex PCR; TCRdb's version includes in-frame clones alone and lacks a portion of them. The sample comprises roughly 190,000 clones, more than 9.5% of which are singletons, and 7.8% rests with the top ten. The gene calls are TRBV11-2 and TRBJ2-7; D is undetermined. This clonotype originated in a man between 50 and 59 years old in good health and CMV-seropositive. Sequenced: PBMCs. The CDR3 DNA reads TGTGCCAGCAGCTTAGGACCAGGTTCCTACGAGCAGTACTTC. Encoded protein: CASSLGPGSYEQYF.